This T cell receptor beta chain stems from a study of T cell clonality in common variable immunodeficiency. Study-wide findings and caveats: TCRbeta clonality was increased in CVID versus healthy controls. Shared TCRbeta clones were fewer between CVID subjects than controls.

Clones were sequenced by immunoSEQ multiplex PCR, and TCRdb holds only the in-frame ones, with some missing. Captured here are more than 30,000 clones, none seen once; the top ten comprise 0.95%. This clone has at least ten counts. The antigen is unknown. The read falls 3 residues short of the CDR3 end, and the missing part is taken from the germline J gene. The J segment lost 6 bases and the V segment lost 2 bases, leaving 10 bases of the junction unmatched. The CDR3 sequence is 15 residues long. Looked up from germline, CDR1 is SGHRS and CDR2 is YFSETQ. Most patients and controls had Caucasian heritage.

The TCR sequence derives from a person aged 18 to 75 in good health. The chain recombines TRBV5-1 with TRBJ1-2; 7 bases agree with TRBD1. Sequenced sample: peripheral blood mononuclear cells. The sequenced CDR3 bases are TGCGCCAGCAGCTTACAGGGGACCGCTTGGGATGGC. Protein product: CASSLQGTAWDG. The whole CDR3 region reads CASSLQGTAWDGYTF.